The 2 T cell receptor beta chains presented below share a single source sample, sequenced in a study of blood T cell repertoires in COVID-19 (dated by TCRdb to 2019 to 2021). Library preparation employed the immunoSEQ multiplex PCR assay. Imported from immuneACCESS, the table was reduced by TCRdb to in-frame sequences with V and J called. These copies leave out some clones; in studies compared against another copy, an unresolved V gene accounts for under half, and the cause of the remainder is not known. This sample has some 200,000 clones in its table, and around 90% of those were observed once. 7% to 7.5% of the sample is in the top ten clones. The sequencing input was PBMCs or T cells enriched from blood (not recorded which). The source is a man aged 25 to 40 in a cohort exposed to, infected with or recovered from COVID-19 (not recorded which).

The CDR3 DNA reads as TGTGCCAGCAGTGAGGGACTAGCGGGATCCCCCTTGGCCAAAAACATTCAGTACTTC. It codes for CASSEGLAGSPLAKNIQYF. The chain combines TRBV6-1 with TRBJ2-4, with 13 bases identical to TRBD2. The trim removed 3 bases at V and 1 base at J, leaving 9 bases unmatched. This CDR3 is built from 19 residues. CDR1 MNHNS and CDR2 SASEGT come from the germline V gene.

V and J are TRBV7-9 and TRBJ2-1; 8 bases agree with TRBD1. Trimming cost V 6 bases and J 4 bases; bases outside gene matches: 8. The CDR3 has 15 amino acids. CDR1 and CDR2 from the germline V gene are SEHNR and FQNEAQ (reference sequence). The CDR3 DNA follows: TGTGCCAGCAGACCCGGGACAGGATTTTACAATGAGCAGTTCTTC. Translating gives CASRPGTGFYNEQFF.